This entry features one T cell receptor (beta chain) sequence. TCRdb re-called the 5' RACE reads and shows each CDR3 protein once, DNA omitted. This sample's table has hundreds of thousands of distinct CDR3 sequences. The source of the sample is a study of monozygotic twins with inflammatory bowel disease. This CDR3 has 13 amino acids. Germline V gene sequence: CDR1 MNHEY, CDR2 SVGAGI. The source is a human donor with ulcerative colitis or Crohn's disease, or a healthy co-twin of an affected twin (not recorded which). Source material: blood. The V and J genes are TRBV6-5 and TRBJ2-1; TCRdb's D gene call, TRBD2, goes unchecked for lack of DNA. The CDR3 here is CASSSFREGEQFF.